The 24 T cell receptor beta chains below come from one sample, sequenced in a study of blood T cell repertoires in COVID-19. The table came from immunoSEQ multiplex PCR; TCRdb's copy has only in-frame clones and leaves some out. The repertoire holds approximately 290,000 clones, with about nine tenths as singletons. Source material: peripheral blood. Receptors were obtained from a man aged 18 to 35 with active or convalescent COVID-19.

The CDR3 loop is CASSIGQNTGELFF. Here the CDR3 DNA reads TGTGCCAGTAGTATAGGGCAGAACACCGGGGAGCTGTTTTTT. V and J are TRBV19 and TRBJ2-2; D uncertain. Trimming cost V 1 base and J 1 base, with 4 bases left between them. This CDR3 is 14 amino acids long. CDR1 LNHDA and CDR2 SQIVND come from the germline V gene (reference sequence).

The chain uses TRBV6-2 or TRBV6-3 and TRBJ2-1; tentative D call: TRBD2 (5 bases). The CDR3 has 15 residues. Germline loops: CDR1 MNHEY, CDR2 SVGEGT. The V end was cut by 4 bases, the J end by 9 bases, with 19 bases between. CDR3 DNA: TGTGCCAGCAGTTCCCTAGTTCGGGGAGTGGCTGAGCAGTTCTTC. It yields the protein CASSSLVRGVAEQFF.

The rearrangement joins TRBV24-1 to TRBJ2-2; 10 bases are shared with TRBD2. The CDR3 has 14 residues. The germline gives CDR1 KGHDR, CDR2 SFDVKD. V trimming: 9 bases; J trimming: 6 bases; junction bases outside the gene matches: 6. The CDR3 nucleotides are TGTGCCACCGAGGTAGCGGGAGGTGCCGGGGAGCTGTTTTTT. Protein: CATEVAGGAGELFF.

The chain's CDR3 is CASSYSGGQGYEQYF. CDR3 DNA: TGTGCCAGCAGTTACTCGGGGGGACAGGGCTACGAGCAGTACTTC. The chain links TRBV6-5 to TRBJ2-7, with 9 nucleotides matching TRBD1. CDR3 length: 15 amino acids. V lost 0 bases to trimming and J lost 3 bases; unmatched junction nucleotides: 3. From germline, CDR1 is MNHEY and CDR2 SVGAGI.

The chain recombines TRBV7-9 with TRBJ1-4, with a tentative D call TRBD1 (5 bases). The CDR3 has 13 residues. V lost 6 bases, J lost 0 bases, and 5 bases lay in between. Germline V gene lookup returns CDR1 SEHNR and CDR2 FQNEAQ (reference sequence). Written as DNA, the CDR3 is TGTGCCAGCAGGGACACAACTAATGAAAAACTGTTTTTT. This encodes CASRDTTNEKLFF.

This chain joins TRBV19 and TRBJ2-3; 11 positions agree with TRBD1. Germline CDR1 LNHDA, CDR2 SQIVND (reference sequence). The V segment lost 5 bases and the J segment 3 bases; nucleotides outside the gene matches: 1. This CDR3 contains 14 residues. This chain's CDR3 is CASSGTGGTDTQYF. In DNA form, the CDR3 reads TGTGCCAGTAGTGGGACAGGGGGGACAGATACGCAGTATTTT.

The J gene is TRBJ1-2, the V gene TRBV7-2, with 8 bases matching TRBD1. V trimming: 5 bases; J trimming: 5 bases; junction bases outside the gene matches: 13. CDR1 and CDR2 from the germline V gene are SGHTA and FQGNSA. There are 16 residues in the CDR3. The CDR3 sequence: CASSRPQGAESYGYTF. The CDR3 DNA sequence: TGTGCCAGCAGCCGTCCCCAGGGGGCTGAATCTTATGGCTACACCTTC.

V is TRBV2 and J is TRBJ1-1, with TRBD1 matching 7 bases. Germline V gene data show CDR1 as SNHLY and CDR2 as FYNNEI. Trimming at V came to 6 bases and at J to 5 bases, leaving 6 bases not matched to a gene. This CDR3 is built from 13 residues. This CDR3 reads CASRETQGTEAFF. In DNA, the CDR3 is TGTGCCAGCAGAGAAACACAGGGGACTGAAGCTTTCTTT. The full variable domain, in which reference TRBV2 and TRBJ1-1 provide the parts outside the CDR3, is EPEVTQTPSHQVTQMGQEVILRCVPISNHLYFYWYRQILGQKVEFLVSFYNNEISEKSEIFDDQFSVERPDGSNFTLKIRSTKLEDSAMYFCASRETQGTEAFFGQGTRLTVV.

This chain uses TRBV7-8 with TRBJ2-7; a weak D match, TRBD2 (5 bases). Per the germline V gene, CDR1 is SGHVS and CDR2 is FQNEAQ. Trimming stripped 5 bases from V and 0 bases from J, with 20 bases between. The CDR3 runs 17 residues. CDR3 coding DNA: TGTGCCAGCAGCGCGGTATTTCGGGGAAAGAGCTCCTACGAGCAGTACTTC. Its translation: CASSAVFRGKSSYEQYF.

The chain couples TRBV5-8 to TRBJ2-5, with 9 bases aligning to TRBD2. Germline values: CDR1 SGHTS, CDR2 YDEGEE. There are 15 residues in the CDR3. V shed 3 bases, J shed 5 bases, and the junction held 8 bases outside the gene matches. CDR3 nucleotides: TGTGCCAGCAGCTCCCGGTTAGCGGGAGTTGAGACCCAGTACTTC. Protein product: CASSSRLAGVETQYF.

The chain has TRBV2 and TRBJ1-1; the D gene is possibly TRBD1 (5 bases). Germline assignment: CDR1 SNHLY and CDR2 FYNNEI. The CDR3 consists of 15 residues. V was shortened by 5 bases and J by 5 bases, with 18 bases between the two germline ends. CDR3 DNA: TGTGCCAGCAGTCTAATACCTGGTTCAGGGACTGAAGCTTTCTTT. Protein product: CASSLIPGSGTEAFF.

The chain combines TRBV9 with TRBJ2-1; D may be TRBD2 (5 bases). V dropped 0 bases and J dropped 4 bases, with 5 bases sitting between them. The CDR3 runs to 13 residues. Germline V gives CDR1 SGDLS, CDR2 YYNGEE. The CDR3 sequence is CASSVAGYNEQFF. The CDR3 DNA is TGTGCCAGCAGCGTAGCGGGGTACAATGAGCAGTTCTTC.

The chain uses TRBV7-9 and TRBJ2-2; the match to TRBD1 covers 7 bases. CDR3 length: 16 residues. CDR1 SEHNR and CDR2 FQNEAQ come from the germline V gene (reference sequence). V dropped 5 bases and J dropped 3; count of bases not matched to a gene: 9. CDR3 sequence: CASSPPGTEHTGELFF. CDR3 nucleotides: TGTGCCAGCAGCCCACCCGGGACAGAACACACCGGGGAGCTGTTTTTT.

The chain employs TRBV4-3 and TRBJ1-2; D is ambiguous. This CDR3 is 15 amino acids long. Trimming removed 0 bases from V and 14 bases from J, with 22 bases in between. Germline assignment: CDR1 LGHNA and CDR2 YSLEER. CDR3 region: CASSQESNSGVGKTF. CDR3 DNA sequence: TGCGCCAGCAGCCAAGAAAGTAACAGCGGGGTGGGGAAAACCTTC.

CDR3 coding DNA: TGTGCCAGCAAATACCAGGGTTCCTACAATGAGCAGTTCTTC. Translating gives CASKYQGSYNEQFF. This sequence joins TRBV27 and TRBJ2-1; a possible D gene is TRBD1 (5 bases). Trimming removed 7 bases from V and 1 base from J, with 11 bases in between. This CDR3 region has 14 residues. The germline gives CDR1 MNHEY, CDR2 SMNVEV (reference sequence).

J is TRBJ2-3 and V is TRBV12-1; the DNA was not used to check the table's D call, TRBD1. TRBV12-1 is listed as a pseudogene. The CDR3 is 18 amino acids. In DNA form, the CDR3 reads TGTGCCAGCAGCCAAGGGACAGGGAGGAACGTTAGCACAGATACGCAGTATTTT. Translating it yields CASSQGTGRNVSTDTQYF.

The V and J genes are TRBV2 and TRBJ1-4; 10 nucleotides match TRBD1. The length of the CDR3 is 15 residues. Germline values: CDR1 SNHLY, CDR2 FYNNEI. Germline trimming cut 6 bases from V and 7 bases from J; bases unmatched to any gene: 8. The CDR3 is CASRRQGASGEKLFF. CDR3 coding DNA: TGTGCCAGCAGACGACAGGGGGCATCGGGTGAAAAACTGTTTTTT.

The chain has TRBV18 and TRBJ2-1, with 7 bases that match TRBD2. This CDR3 region has 15 residues. The V gene end was trimmed by 3 bases and the J gene end by 8 bases; junction bases not matched to a gene: 10. Germline CDR1 reads KGHSH; CDR2 reads LQKENI. The CDR3 DNA reads TGTGCCAGCTCACCCCGCGTAACGGCGGGGGATGAGCAGTTCTTC. Protein product: CASSPRVTAGDEQFF. Based on the CDR3 plus reference TRBV18 and TRBJ2-1, the full variable domain is NAGVMQNPRHLVRRRGQEARLRCSPMKGHSHVYWYRQLPEEGLKFMVYLQKENIIDESGMPKERFSAEFPKEGPSILRIQQVVRGDSAAYFCASSPRVTAGDEQFFGPGTRLTVL.

This clone has only one observation. This chain connects TRBV9 to TRBJ2-3; 11 bases align to TRBD2. The CDR3 spans 15 residues. J lost 2 bases, V lost 2 bases, and 1 base had no gene match. CDR1 is SGDLS, CDR2 YYNGEE, per germline. DNA of the CDR3: TGTGCCAGCAGCGTGGGACTAGCGGCCACAGATACGCAGTATTTT. Amino acid sequence: CASSVGLAATDTQYF. Based on the CDR3 plus reference TRBV9 and TRBJ2-3, the full variable domain is DSGVTQTPKHLITATGQRVTLRCSPRSGDLSVYWYQQSLDQGLQFLIQYYNGEERAKGNILERFSAQQFPDLHSELNLSSLELGDSALYFCASSVGLAATDTQYFGPGTRLTVL.

The rearrangement joins TRBV11-2 to TRBJ2-7, with TRBD2 matching 7 bases. The J segment lost 3 bases and the V segment lost 5 bases, leaving 10 bases of the junction unmatched. The germline CDR1 and CDR2 sequences are SGHAT and FQNNGV. This CDR3 has 15 residues. The CDR3 bases are TGTGCCAGCAGCCCGGAGGGAGGGCACTACTACGAGCAGTACTTC. This sequence encodes CASSPEGGHYYEQYF.

The chain has TRBV10-3 and TRBJ2-7; 12 bases fit TRBD2. V lost 4 bases, J lost 3 bases, and 4 bases stayed unmatched. CDR1 is ENHRY and CDR2 is SYGVKD in the germline V gene. The CDR3 is made up of 15 amino acids. The CDR3 region has the DNA TGTGCCATCAGTGCCTTACTAGCGGGGGGCTACGAGCAGTACTTC. Its translation is CAISALLAGGYEQYF.

The V and J genes are TRBV27 and TRBJ2-7; maybe TRBD2 (5 bases). V lost 3 bases, J lost 7 bases, and 19 bases lay in between. The CDR3 is 15 amino acids. From germline, CDR1 is MNHEY and CDR2 SMNVEV (reference sequence). The CDR3, as DNA: TGTGCCAGCAGTTTGTTGGACGGACCGACGGGGGAGCAGTACTTC. The encoded protein is CASSLLDGPTGEQYF.

V gene TRBV5-1 combines with J gene TRBJ2-3; weak D call: TRBD1 (5 bases). Trimming stripped 0 bases from V and 4 bases from J, with 9 bases between. The CDR3 has 14 residues. From germline, CDR1 is SGHRS and CDR2 YFSETQ. The CDR3 reads CASSLVSGSDTQYF. The CDR3, as DNA: TGCGCCAGCAGCTTGGTGTCAGGGTCAGATACGCAGTATTTT.

CDR3 sequence: CASSLVIPNTGELFF. CDR3 in DNA: TGTGCCAGCAGCTTAGTCATTCCGAACACCGGGGAGCTGTTTTTT. The rearrangement uses TRBV7-9 and TRBJ2-2; the D is unclear. The CDR3 extends over 15 amino acids. V was shortened by 1 base and J by 0 bases, with 6 bases between the two germline ends. CDR1 is SEHNR, CDR2 FQNEAQ, per germline (reference sequence). Using reference TRBV7-9 and TRBJ2-2 for the parts outside the CDR3, the full variable domain is DTGVSQNPRHKITKRGQNVTFRCDPISEHNRLYWYRQTLGQGPEFLTYFQNEAQLEKSRLLSDRFSAERPKGSFSTLEIQRTEQGDSAMYLCASSLVIPNTGELFFGEGSRLTVL.